One T cell receptor (beta chain) is described in this entry. This CDR3 spans 14 amino acids. Per the germline V gene, CDR1 is LGHNT and CDR2 is FRNRAP. The ends lost 4 bases at V and 10 bases at J; junction bases unmatched: 8. Authors' processing steps: ImmunoSEQ yielded junction-only sequences lacking quality scores, so filtering differed. The data were produced by immunoSEQ multiplex PCR, yet TCRdb's version contains in-frame clones alone and is incomplete. V and J calls and clone size are given by that table; D and trimming were obtained from the DNA. The sample lists around 1.6 million clones, under 99% occurring once. This record comes from a study of shared clonotypes between healthy human individuals. Naive CD45RA+ and memory CD45RA-negative subsets were split from CD4+ cells.

The chain carries TRBV12-5 and TRBJ2-1, with TRBD2 matching over 9 bases. Sequencing used naive CD4+ T cells sorted from blood. Subset defined: CD45RA+ positively selected. The receptor was isolated from a man aged 25-40 years in good health. DNA for the CDR3: TGTGCTAGTGGTTCGGGACTAGCTTTCGACGAGCAGTTCTTC. This translates into CASGSGLAFDEQFF.